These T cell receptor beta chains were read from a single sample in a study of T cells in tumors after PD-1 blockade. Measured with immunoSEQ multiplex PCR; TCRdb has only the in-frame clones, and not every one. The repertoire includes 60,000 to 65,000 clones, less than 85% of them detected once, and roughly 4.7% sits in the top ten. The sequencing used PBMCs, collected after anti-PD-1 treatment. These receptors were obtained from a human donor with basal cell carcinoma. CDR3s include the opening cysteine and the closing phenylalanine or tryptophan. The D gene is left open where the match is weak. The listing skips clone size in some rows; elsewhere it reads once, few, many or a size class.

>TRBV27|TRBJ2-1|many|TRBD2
CASTLGTSGVAGTRNEQFF
TGTGCCAGCACCCTGGGCACTAGCGGGGTGGCGGGTACAAGGAATGAGCAGTTCTTC
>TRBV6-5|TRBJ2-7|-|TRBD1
CASGTIRDSHYEQYF
TGTGCCAGCGGTACGATAAGGGACAGTCACTACGAGCAGTACTTC
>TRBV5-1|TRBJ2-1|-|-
CASSPTRTEISYNEQFF
TGCGCCAGCAGCCCCACGAGGACGGAGATTTCCTACAATGAGCAGTTCTTC
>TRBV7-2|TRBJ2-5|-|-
CASSLGGGAQSETQYF
TGTGCCAGCAGCTTGGGGGGCGGGGCGCAGTCAGAGACCCAGTACTTC
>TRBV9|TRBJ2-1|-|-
CASSVVGGLGNEQFF
TGTGCCAGCAGCGTAGTAGGGGGTTTGGGAAATGAGCAGTTCTTC
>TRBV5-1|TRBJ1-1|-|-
CASNDPGARNTEAFF
TGCGCCAGCAATGACCCGGGGGCGAGGAACACTGAAGCTTTCTTT
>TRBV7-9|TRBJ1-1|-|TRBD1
CASSRRGSGGEAFF
TGTGCCAGCAGTCGCAGGGGGTCCGGGGGTGAAGCTTTCTTT
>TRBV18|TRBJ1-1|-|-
CASTSEGGAFF
TGTGCCAGTACCTCTGAGGGGGGAGCTTTCTTT
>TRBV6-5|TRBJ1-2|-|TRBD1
CASSTTGTGHGYTF
TGTGCCAGCAGTACGACCGGGACAGGGCATGGCTACACCTTC
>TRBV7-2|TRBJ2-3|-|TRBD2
CASSLGLAGGTSTDTQYF
TGTGCCAGCAGCTTAGGACTAGCGGGGGGGACTAGCACAGATACGCAGTATTTT
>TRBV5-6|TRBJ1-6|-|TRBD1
CASSFLGQSSPLHF
TGTGCCAGCAGCTTCTTGGGACAGAGTTCACCCCTCCACTTT
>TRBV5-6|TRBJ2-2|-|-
CASSLVGVGVGELFF
TGTGCCAGCAGCTTGGTAGGCGTCGGAGTCGGGGAGCTGTTTTTT
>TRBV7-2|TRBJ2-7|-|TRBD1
CASSTTGTDNFEQYF
TGTGCCAGCAGTACAACCGGGACAGACAACTTTGAGCAGTACTTC
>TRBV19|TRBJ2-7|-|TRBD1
CASSTTSGTGTYEQYF
TGTGCCAGTAGTACCACCTCCGGGACAGGTACCTACGAGCAGTACTTC
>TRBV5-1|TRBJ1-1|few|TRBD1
CASSYIEIQGAPEAFF
TGCGCCAGCAGCTACATAGAAATACAGGGGGCGCCTGAAGCTTTCTTT
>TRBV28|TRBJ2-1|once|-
CASLSLMQGYNEQFF
TGTGCCAGCTTGTCGCTAATGCAGGGTTACAATGAGCAGTTCTTC
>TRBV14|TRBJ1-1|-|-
CASSQVGGGTEAFF
TGTGCCAGCAGCCAAGTAGGGGGAGGCACTGAAGCTTTCTTT
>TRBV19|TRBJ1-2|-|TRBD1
CASSMDRGDPLYGYTF
TGTGCCAGTAGTATGGACAGGGGGGACCCCCTCTATGGCTACACCTTC
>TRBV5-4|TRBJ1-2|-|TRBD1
CASSRGQTYGYTF
TGTGCCAGCAGCCGGGGACAGACCTATGGCTACACCTTC
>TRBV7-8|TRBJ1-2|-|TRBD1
CASSLDGVRGQGGYTF
TGTGCCAGCAGCTTAGATGGAGTCAGGGGGCAAGGTGGCTACACCTTC
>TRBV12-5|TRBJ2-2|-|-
CASGSNTRGGRRELFF
TGTGCTAGTGGTTCGAACACGAGGGGGGGTAGGAGGGAGCTGTTTTTT
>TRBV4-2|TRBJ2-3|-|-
CASSQDPRDTQYF
TGTGCCAGCAGCCAAGACCCCCGAGATACGCAGTATTTT
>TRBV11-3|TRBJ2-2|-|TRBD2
CASSLMAGRDGELFF
TGTGCCAGCAGCTTAATGGCGGGGAGGGACGGGGAGCTGTTTTTT
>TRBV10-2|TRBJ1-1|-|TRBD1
CASTTGGGTEAFF
TGCGCCAGCACGACAGGGGGTGGGACTGAAGCTTTCTTT
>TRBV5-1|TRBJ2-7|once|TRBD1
CASTLTGVSEQYF
TGCGCCAGCACCTTGACAGGGGTTTCCGAGCAGTACTTC
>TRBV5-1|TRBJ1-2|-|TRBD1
CASSPEGAYGYTF
TGCGCCAGCAGCCCCGAGGGGGCCTATGGCTACACCTTC
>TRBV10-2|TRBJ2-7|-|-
CASTEGYFEQYF
TGCGCCAGCACCGAGGGGTACTTCGAGCAGTACTTC
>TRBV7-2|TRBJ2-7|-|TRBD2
CASSLALAGGVGEQYF
TGTGCCAGCAGCTTAGCGCTCGCGGGGGGGGTCGGCGAGCAGTACTTC
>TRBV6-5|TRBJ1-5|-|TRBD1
CASSKQGAGNQPQHF
TGTGCCAGCAGTAAACAGGGGGCAGGCAATCAGCCCCAGCATTTT
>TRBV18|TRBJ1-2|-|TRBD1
CASSPLARGQGKEQDGYTF
TGTGCCAGCTCACCCCTAGCCCGGGGACAGGGGAAAGAACAAGATGGCTACACCTTC
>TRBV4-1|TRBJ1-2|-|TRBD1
CASSLGGAGGNYGYTF
TGCGCCAGCAGCCTCGGGGGGGCAGGGGGTAACTATGGCTACACCTTC
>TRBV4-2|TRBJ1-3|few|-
CASRWQGGNTIYF
TGTGCCAGCCGCTGGCAGGGAGGAAACACCATATATTTT
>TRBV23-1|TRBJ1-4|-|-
CASSLGQRRSPSTNEKLFF
TGCGCCAGCAGTCTAGGTCAGAGAAGGTCTCCTTCAACTAATGAAAAACTGTTTTTT
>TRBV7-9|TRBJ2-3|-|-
CASRAGVSTDTQYF
TGTGCCAGCCGGGCAGGGGTTTCCACAGATACGCAGTATTTT
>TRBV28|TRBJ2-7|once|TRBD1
CASSLSLGTDPNF
TGTGCCAGCAGTTTGTCCCTCGGGACAGACCCCAACTTC
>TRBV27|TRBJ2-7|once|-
CASMGRPSYEQYF
TGTGCCAGCATGGGGAGGCCATCCTACGAGCAGTACTTC
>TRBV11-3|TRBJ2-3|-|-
CASSPRDTGTDTQYF
TGTGCCAGCAGCCCCCGGGACACCGGAACAGATACGCAGTATTTT
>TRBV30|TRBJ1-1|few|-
CAWATYTEAFF
TGTGCCTGGGCTACGTACACTGAAGCTTTCTTT
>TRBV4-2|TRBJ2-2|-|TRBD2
CASSQEVGGRTGELFF
TGTGCCAGCAGCCAAGAAGTCGGGGGGAGGACCGGGGAGCTGTTTTTT
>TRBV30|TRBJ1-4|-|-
CAWSDQVNEKLFF
TGTGCCTGGAGTGACCAGGTTAATGAAAAACTGTTTTTT
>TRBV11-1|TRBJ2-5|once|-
CASRSDSKETQYF
TGTGCCAGCAGGTCGGACTCCAAAGAGACCCAGTACTTC
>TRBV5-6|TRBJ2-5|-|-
CASSLALAYPETQYF
TGTGCCAGCAGCTTAGCCCTAGCCTATCCAGAGACCCAGTACTTC
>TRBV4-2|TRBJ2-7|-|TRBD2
CASSQVIGLAGSYEQYF
TGTGCCAGCAGCCAAGTAATCGGGCTAGCGGGCTCCTACGAGCAGTACTTC
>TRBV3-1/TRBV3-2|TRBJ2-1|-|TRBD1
CASSLTGGAYNEQLF
TGTGCCAGCAGCCTTACAGGGGGCGCCTACAATGAGCAGCTCTTC
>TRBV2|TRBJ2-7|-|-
CASSVGPDYEQYF
TGTGCCAGCAGTGTTGGACCTGACTACGAGCAGTACTTC
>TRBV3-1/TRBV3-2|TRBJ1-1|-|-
CASSSPGVVNTEAFF
TGTGCCAGCAGCTCCCCAGGGGTAGTAAACACTGAAGCTTTCTTT
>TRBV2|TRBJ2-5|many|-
CASSEGAGGGETQYF
TGTGCCAGCAGTGAAGGCGCCGGGGGCGGGGAGACCCAGTACTTC
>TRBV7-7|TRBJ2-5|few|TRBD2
CASSPVVGSGVETQYF
TGTGCCAGCAGCCCGGTCGTGGGTAGCGGGGTAGAGACCCAGTACTTC
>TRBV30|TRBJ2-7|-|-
CAWSSGYYEQYF
TGTGCCTGGAGTAGTGGGTATTACGAGCAGTACTTC
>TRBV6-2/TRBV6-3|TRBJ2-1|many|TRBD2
CASSYGLTSGLYNEQFF
TGTGCCAGCAGTTATGGGCTGACTAGCGGGCTTTACAATGAGCAGTTCTTC